These 20 T cell receptor beta chains were sequenced from one sample in a study of CD8 T cells in ankylosing spondylitis (dated by TCRdb to 2015 to 2018). Library generation was performed with 5' RACE. Data came from an Illumina HiSeq 2500. TCRdb reran the public reads through fastp at Q25 and MiXCR, keeping productive beta chains. Every CDR3 protein is listed once, alongside the most common genes and DNA of its rows. The sample contains 100,000 to 150,000 distinct CDR3 sequences, 6% to 8.5% of them found a single time. The top ten clones comprise approximately 12% of the sample. The sample was blood, either unsorted or a sorted T cell fraction (not recorded which). These receptors came from a male donor with ankylosing spondylitis or in good health (not recorded which).

This clonotype was counted at least ten times. The CDR3 protein is CSAAGGIHGYNEQFF. The DNA for the CDR3 is TGCAGTGCTGCGGGAGGAATCCATGGCTATAATGAGCAGTTCTTC. The V gene is TRBV20-1, the J gene TRBJ2-1; 8 bases are shared with TRBD2. The CDR3 spans 15 residues. The V gene end was trimmed by 5 bases and the J gene end by 7 bases; junction bases not matched to a gene: 13. CDR1 and CDR2 (germline): DFQATT, SNEGSKA (reference sequence).

The sample holds many counts of this clonotype. The V call is TRBV5-6, the J call TRBJ2-2; the D is unclear. V dropped 0 bases and J dropped 4 bases, with 10 bases sitting between them. The germline CDR1 and CDR2 sequences are SGHDT and YYEEEE. The CDR3 covers 15 residues. The CDR3 coding sequence is TGTGCCAGCAGCTTGGTAACAGAGCGCACCGGGGAGCTGTTTTTT. Protein: CASSLVTERTGELFF. Full variable domain (remainder filled in from reference TRBV5-6 and TRBJ2-2): DAGVTQSPTHLIKTRGQQVTLRCSPKSGHDTVSWYQQALGQGPQFIFQYYEEEERQRGNFPDRFSGHQFPNYSSELNVNALLLGDSALYLCASSLVTERTGELFFGEGSRLTVL.

This clonotype was observed many times. The chain combines TRBV7-9 with TRBJ2-2, with D unclear. V lost 11 bases and J lost 0, with 19 bases in between. CDR3 length: 16 residues. CDR1 and CDR2 from the germline V gene are SEHNR and FQNEAQ (reference sequence). CDR3 nucleotide sequence: TGTGCCGTTCCCCCGGTGACACCTGCGAACACCGGGGAGCTGTTTTTT. Translating gives CAVPPVTPANTGELFF.

This clonotype was seen many times. The chain uses TRBV15 and TRBJ1-2; 9 bases fit TRBD1. This CDR3 has 18 amino acids. V trimming: 0 bases; J trimming: 3 bases; junction bases outside the gene matches: 11. Germline lookup yields CDR1 LNHNV and CDR2 YYDKDF (reference sequence). The CDR3 coding sequence is TGTGCCACCAGCAGAGAAGATGTGGGACAGGGTGTGGACTATGGCTACACCTTC. Residues: CATSREDVGQGVDYGYTF. The full variable domain, with the rest looked up from reference TRBV15 and TRBJ1-2, is DAMVIQNPRYQVTQFGKPVTLSCSQTLNHNVMYWYQQKSSQAPKLLFHYYDKDFNNEADTPDNFQSRRPNTSFCFLDIRSPGLGDTAMYLCATSREDVGQGVDYGYTFGSGTRLTVV.

In its sample, this clonotype was seen many times. The chain combines TRBV10-2 with TRBJ2-2; 9 nucleotides agree with TRBD1. The junction had 8 bases not matched to a gene; V was cut back by 6 bases and J by 6 bases. The CDR3 is 15 residues long. From germline, CDR1 is WSHSY and CDR2 SAAADI. The CDR3 here is CASRVSGTGSGELFF. The CDR3 bases are TGCGCCAGCAGAGTATCCGGGACAGGGTCCGGGGAGCTGTTTTTT.

The chain combines TRBV27 with TRBJ2-5; D uncertain. The CDR3 length is 13 residues. The germline V and J ends were trimmed by 5 bases and 7 bases, with 14 bases remaining between them. CDR1 and CDR2 (germline): MNHEY, SMNVEV (reference sequence). The CDR3 sequence is CASSPFSSGTQYF. The CDR3 coding sequence is TGTGCCAGCAGTCCCTTTTCCTCCGGGACCCAGTACTTC.

This clonotype was seen repeatedly, ten times or more. V usage is TRBV20-1 and J usage is TRBJ2-7; D gene ambiguous. The V gene's germline CDR1 is DFQATT and CDR2 SNEGSKA (reference sequence). This CDR3 contains 13 residues. V dropped 5 bases and J dropped 2 bases, with 13 bases sitting between them. CDR3 DNA: TGCAGTGCTGAATCCGGATTAGCCTACGAGCAGTACTTC. This encodes CSAESGLAYEQYF.

In its sample, this clonotype was seen many times. V usage is TRBV11-2 and J usage is TRBJ2-3; D tentatively fits TRBD1 or TRBD2 (6 bases each). Germline V gene data show CDR1 as SGHAT and CDR2 as FQNNGV. There are 15 residues in the CDR3. Deletions cut 3 bases from V and 0 bases from J, with 10 bases between. In nucleotides, the CDR3 is TGTGCCAGCAGCTTTTCGGGGGCTAGCACAGATACGCAGTATTTT. Translated: CASSFSGASTDTQYF.

The sample holds many counts of this clonotype. The CDR3 nucleotides are TGTGCCAGCACCCGGAGCCGGGACAGGGTCGTTGGGTACAATGAGCAGTTCTTC. As protein: CASTRSRDRVVGYNEQFF. V usage is TRBV6-2 or TRBV6-3 and J usage is TRBJ2-1, with 9 bases that match TRBD1. CDR1 MNHEY and CDR2 SVGEGT come from the germline V gene. There are 18 residues in the CDR3. With 7 bases clipped from V and 4 bases from J, the junction kept 17 bases outside the gene matches.

This clonotype was found many times. V is TRBV14 and J is TRBJ1-2; D gene uncertain. The CDR3 runs to 15 residues. Germline values: CDR1 SGHDN, CDR2 FVKESK. Deletions cut 1 base from V and 4 bases from J, with 13 bases between. CDR3 in DNA: TGTGCCAGCAGCCAAGGTTTTCCACTCCCCTATGGCTACACCTTC. This codes for CASSQGFPLPYGYTF.

This clonotype was recorded many times. The V gene is TRBV5-1, the J gene TRBJ2-3; D possibly corresponds to TRBD2 (6 bases). With 7 bases removed from V and 1 base from J, the gap between germline ends came to 16 bases. The length of the CDR3 is 15 residues. Germline CDR1 and CDR2: SGHRS and YFSETQ. The CDR3 DNA reads TGCGCCAGCCAGCAGACGGGGGAGGGCACAGATACGCAGTATTTT. This sequence encodes CASQQTGEGTDTQYF.

Worth noting for this clonotype: A much larger clone sits a single nucleotide away, making a read error possible. CDR3 in DNA: TGCAGTGCTAGAGGCCCGACAGACTCCGAGCAGTACTTC. Translating gives CSARGPTDSEQYF. The chain combines TRBV20-1 with TRBJ2-7, with D perhaps matching TRBD1 (5 bases). The CDR3 has 13 residues. Germline values: CDR1 DFQATT, CDR2 SNEGSKA (reference sequence). Trimming pared 1 base from V and 6 bases from J, leaving 13 bases between.

There are a few counts of this clonotype. The V call is TRBV18, the J call TRBJ2-1; no reliable D call. The CDR3 spans 15 residues. With 1 base removed from V and 3 bases from J, the gap between germline ends came to 10 bases. CDR1 KGHSH and CDR2 LQKENI come from the germline V gene. The DNA for the CDR3 is TGTGCCAGCTCACCACAGGGTACGGGCTACAATGAGCAGTTCTTC. Translation gives CASSPQGTGYNEQFF.

This clonotype was detected ten times or more. The chain is built from TRBV15 and TRBJ1-4; D is ambiguous. Per germline, CDR1 LNHNV and CDR2 YYDKDF (reference sequence). Trimming shortened V by 0 bases and J by 8 bases, and 16 bases separated the two germline ends. CDR3 length equals 16 residues. The CDR3 DNA sequence: TGTGCCACCAGCAGAGATCCTAAGGCCACGAGGGAAAAACTGTTTTTT. Protein product: CATSRDPKATREKLFF.

This clonotype was found many times. The V gene is TRBV6-1, the J gene TRBJ2-5, with D maybe TRBD1 (6 bases). Germline V CDR1 and CDR2: MNHNS, SASEGT. Between the trimmed V and J ends, which lost 5 bases and 2 bases, there was a span of 9 bases. The CDR3 sequence is 13 residues long. As DNA, the CDR3 is TGTGCCAGCAGTACAGGGTCTCAAGAGACCCAGTACTTC. This sequence encodes CASSTGSQETQYF.

There are many counts of this clonotype. The CDR3 loop is CASSSSRTGYTF. Here the CDR3 DNA reads TGCGCCAGCAGCTCCTCCAGGACAGGCTACACCTTC. The V and J genes are TRBV5-1 and TRBJ1-2, with TRBD1 as a possible D gene (5 bases). The germline V gene encodes CDR1 SGHRS and CDR2 YFSETQ. This CDR3 comprises 12 residues. V dropped 3 bases and J dropped 8 bases, with 11 bases sitting between them.

The table lists this clonotype with many counts. V usage is TRBV5-5 and J usage is TRBJ2-2; 7 bases are shared with TRBD1. Germline V CDR1 and CDR2: SGHKS, YYEKEE (reference sequence). V was clipped by 0 bases and J by 0 bases; unmatched bases: 8. The CDR3 totals 18 residues. The CDR3 DNA is TGTGCCAGCAGCTTGGCTAGGGACAGCCTCGCGAACACCGGGGAGCTGTTTTTT. This sequence encodes CASSLARDSLANTGELFF.

This clonotype was observed at least ten times. The chain couples TRBV20-1 to TRBJ1-5; 7 bases line up with TRBD1. V lost 6 bases and J lost 4; bases outside the gene matches: 9. This CDR3 comprises 14 residues. Germline CDR1 reads DFQATT; CDR2 reads SNEGSKA (reference sequence). CDR3 residues: CSARQGTGNQPQHF. The CDR3 region has the DNA TGCAGTGCCCGACAGGGTACTGGGAATCAGCCCCAGCATTTT.

This clonotype occurred many times. This chain joins TRBV30 and TRBJ1-2; D is unresolved. CDR3 length: 14 amino acids. CDR1 and CDR2 (germline): GTSNPN, SVGIG (reference sequence). V shed 1 base and J shed 7 bases, with 16 bases lying between them. The CDR3 nucleotides read TGTGCCTGGAGTGACCGACGGGGTAGGAGTGGCTACACCTTC. This translates into CAWSDRRGRSGYTF.

The chain combines TRBV19 with TRBJ2-3, with TRBD2 as a possible D gene (5 bases). V was clipped by 3 bases and J by 0 bases, with 10 bases between them. The CDR3 runs to 15 residues. CDR1 LNHDA and CDR2 SQIVND come from the germline V gene (reference sequence). CDR3 loop: CASSMSSGSTDTQYF. The CDR3 DNA reads as TGTGCCAGTAGTATGTCGAGCGGCAGCACAGATACGCAGTATTTT.